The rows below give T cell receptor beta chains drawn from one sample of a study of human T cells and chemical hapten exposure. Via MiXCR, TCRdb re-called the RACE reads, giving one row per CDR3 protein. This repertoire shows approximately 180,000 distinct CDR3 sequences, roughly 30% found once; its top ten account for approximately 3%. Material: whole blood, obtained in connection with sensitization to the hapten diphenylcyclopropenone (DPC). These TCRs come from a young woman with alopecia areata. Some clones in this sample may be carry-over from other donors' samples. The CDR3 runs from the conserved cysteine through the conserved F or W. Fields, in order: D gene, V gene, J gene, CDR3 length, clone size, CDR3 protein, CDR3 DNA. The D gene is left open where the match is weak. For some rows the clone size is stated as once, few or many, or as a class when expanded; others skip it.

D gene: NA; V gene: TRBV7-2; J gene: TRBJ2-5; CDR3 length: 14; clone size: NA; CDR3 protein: CASSLSSAQETQYF; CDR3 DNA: TGTGCCAGCAGCTTATCTAGCGCGCAAGAGACCCAGTACTTC
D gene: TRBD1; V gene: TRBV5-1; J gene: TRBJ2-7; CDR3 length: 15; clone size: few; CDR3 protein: CASSLDQGASDEQYF; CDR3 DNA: TGCGCCAGCAGCTTGGATCAGGGGGCGAGCGACGAGCAGTACTTC
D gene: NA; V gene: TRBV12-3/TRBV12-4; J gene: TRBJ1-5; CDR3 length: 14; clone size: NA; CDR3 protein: CASSLAGSDQPQHF; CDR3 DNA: TGTGCCAGCAGTTTAGCGGGGTCGGATCAGCCCCAGCATTTT
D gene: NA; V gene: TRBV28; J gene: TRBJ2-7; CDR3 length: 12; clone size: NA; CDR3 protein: CASSLRYYEQYF; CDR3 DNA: TGTGCCAGCAGTTTACGGTACTACGAGCAGTACTTC
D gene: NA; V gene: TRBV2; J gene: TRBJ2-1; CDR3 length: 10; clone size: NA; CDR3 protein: CASSGNEQFF; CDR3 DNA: TGTGCCAGCAGTGGTAATGAGCAGTTCTTC
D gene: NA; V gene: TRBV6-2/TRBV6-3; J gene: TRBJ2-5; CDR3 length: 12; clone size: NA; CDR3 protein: CASSYDGETQYF; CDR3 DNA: TGTGCCAGCAGTTACGACGGGGAGACCCAGTACTTC
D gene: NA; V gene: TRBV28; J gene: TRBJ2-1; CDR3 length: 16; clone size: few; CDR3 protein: CASSSPKTRRGDEQFF; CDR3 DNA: TGTGCCAGCAGTTCGCCTAAGACTCGGAGGGGGGATGAGCAGTTCTTC
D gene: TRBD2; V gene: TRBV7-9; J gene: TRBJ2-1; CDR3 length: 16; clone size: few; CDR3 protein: CASSRGLAGVHNEQFF; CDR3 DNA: TGTGCCAGCAGCCGAGGGCTAGCGGGAGTTCACAATGAGCAGTTCTTC
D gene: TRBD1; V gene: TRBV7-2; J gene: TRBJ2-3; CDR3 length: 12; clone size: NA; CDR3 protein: CASSPTGDTQYF; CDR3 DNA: TGTGCCAGCAGCCCGACAGGGGATACGCAGTATTTT
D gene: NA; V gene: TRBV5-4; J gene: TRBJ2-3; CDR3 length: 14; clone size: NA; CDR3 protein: CASSLAGYTDTQYF; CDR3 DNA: TGTGCCAGCAGCTTGGCAGGGTACACAGATACGCAGTATTTT
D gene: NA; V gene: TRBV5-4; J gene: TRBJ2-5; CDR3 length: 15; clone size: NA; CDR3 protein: CASSGGDRSKETQYF; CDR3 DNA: TGTGCCAGCAGCGGAGGGGACCGATCGAAAGAGACCCAGTACTTC
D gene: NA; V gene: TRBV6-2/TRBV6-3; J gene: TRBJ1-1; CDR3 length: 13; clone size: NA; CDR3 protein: CASSYVGGTEAFF; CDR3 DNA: TGTGCCAGCAGTTACGTGGGGGGCACTGAAGCTTTCTTT
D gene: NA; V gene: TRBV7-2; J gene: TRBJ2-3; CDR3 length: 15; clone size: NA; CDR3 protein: CASSLAGGAADTQYF; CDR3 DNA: TGTGCCAGCAGCTTAGCGGGGGGGGCCGCAGATACGCAGTATTTT
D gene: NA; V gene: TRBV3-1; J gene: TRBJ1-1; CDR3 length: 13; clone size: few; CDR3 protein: CASSQTGRTEAFF; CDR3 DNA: TGTGCCAGCAGCCAAACAGGGAGAACTGAAGCTTTCTTT
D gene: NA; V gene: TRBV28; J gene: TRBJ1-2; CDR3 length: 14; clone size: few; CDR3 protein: CASSLDGVLRGYTF; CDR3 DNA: TGTGCCAGCAGTTTAGACGGTGTATTGCGTGGCTACACCTTC
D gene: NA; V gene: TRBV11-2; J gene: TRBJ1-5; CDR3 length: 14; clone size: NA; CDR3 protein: CASSLDTQGQPQHF; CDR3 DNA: TGTGCCAGCAGCTTAGATACCCAGGGGCAGCCCCAGCATTTT
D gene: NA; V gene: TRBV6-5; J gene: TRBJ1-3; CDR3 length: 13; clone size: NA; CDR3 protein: CASSYDRMNTIYF; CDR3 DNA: TGTGCCAGCAGTTACGACAGGATGAACACCATATATTTT
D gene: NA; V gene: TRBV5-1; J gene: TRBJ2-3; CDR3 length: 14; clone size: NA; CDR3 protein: CASSPGRPVDTQYF; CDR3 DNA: TGCGCCAGCAGCCCCGGACGGCCGGTAGATACGCAGTATTTT
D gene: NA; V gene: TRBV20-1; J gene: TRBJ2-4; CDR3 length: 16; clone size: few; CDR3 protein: CSARDPGRLAKNIQYF; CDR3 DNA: TGCAGTGCTAGAGACCCGGGCCGATTAGCCAAAAACATTCAGTACTTC